This T cell receptor beta chain is from a study of blood T cell repertoires in COVID-19. Whole-study context: Samples came from the United States, Italy and Spain, spanning acute and convalescent COVID-19. From T cells, B-cell-depleted T cells, or PBMCs came the material, which was cDNA or gDNA.

Germline loops: CDR1 SGHRS, CDR2 YFSETQ. The V and J ends lost 0 bases and 3 bases, in that order; junction bases with no gene match: 4. The CDR3 is 15 residues long. The table lists this clone with a count of one. In the original analysis: Amplifying reference gene primers gave estimates of nucleated cell counts. Assay used: immunoSEQ multiplex PCR; TCRdb lists only in-frame clones, some missing. V and J calls and clone size come straight from that table; D and trimming were deduced from the DNA. In the table there are some 75,000 clones, 80% to 90% of which are singletons. This receptor was obtained from a man aged 55 to 70 with acute or convalescent COVID-19. The chain uses TRBV5-1 and TRBJ2-7; 9 positions match TRBD1. The specimen was peripheral blood. CDR3 sequence (DNA): TGCGCCAGCAGCTTGGATGACAGGGGGATCTACGAGCAGTACTTC. Translating gives CASSLDDRGIYEQYF.